This T cell receptor (beta chain) was obtained from a study of cytotoxic CD8 clonotypes in ibrutinib-treated CLL. Study in general: On average, each sample had 255,043 productive templates and under 95,000 productive rearrangements.

Sequenced by immunoSEQ multiplex PCR; TCRdb stores in-frame clones only, minus some. Of roughly 330,000 clones in the sample, roughly 70% are singletons; the top ten hold 6.3%. This receptor was taken from a human donor with chronic lymphocytic leukemia. The specimen was PBMCs, collected after 36 months of ibrutinib treatment.

DNA for the CDR3: TGTGCCAGCAGTTTCAGCGGGACAGTCTACGAGCAGTACTTC. As protein: CASSFSGTVYEQYF. The genes are TRBV27 and TRBJ2-7; TRBD1 or TRBD2 may be the D gene (7 bases each). Germline V gene sequence: CDR1 MNHEY, CDR2 SMNVEV (reference sequence). The CDR3 consists of 14 residues. Trimming removed 3 bases at V and 3 bases at J, with 12 bases between.